Reported below is one T cell receptor beta chain. Its antigen remains undetermined. It has no much larger one-base neighbor in the sample; base qualities were not kept. For each ankylosing spondylitis patient, the synovial fluid sample was matched to a blood sample from that same patient. This sample was sequenced with an Illumina HiSeq 2500. Quantitative 5'-RACE with molecular barcodes was the method used to prepare the TCR beta libraries. Per the authors' processing: A new computational method, built on a probabilistic model of VDJ rearrangement, was used to identify disease-linked TCR variants. TCRdb reprocessed the public reads (quality trimming at Q25 with fastp, clone calling with MiXCR) and kept in-frame beta chains. Rows with a matching CDR3 protein are joined into one entry that keeps the most common DNA and genes. TCRdb, rather than the study authors, made the V and J calls. Across this sample there are tens of thousands of distinct CDR3 sequences, with 6.2% seen only once. The ten largest clones represent approximately 4.5% of the sample.

The sample comes from a study of CD8 T cells in ankylosing spondylitis (dated by TCRdb to the late 2010s). Context from the whole study: The study set out to find disease-linked TCR variants by profiling T cell receptor beta repertoires in ankylosing spondylitis patients and healthy donors. In total, the full study cohort was made up of 100 to 140 healthy donors and approximately 27 ankylosing spondylitis patients. Peripheral blood was sampled, and synovial fluid was also collected from ankylosing spondylitis patients. Results and caveats for the whole study, not just this receptor: A TCR beta motif of several highly homologous amino acid variants appeared characteristic of blood from ankylosing spondylitis patients. Some TCR beta motif variants had previously been reported in synovial fluid and blood of reactive arthritis patients, which suggested common disease-initiation mechanisms. A CD8+ phenotype was shown by the disease-linked clones, which were found at relatively low frequencies in peripheral blood. According to the report, matched synovial fluid samples from ankylosing spondylitis patients were significantly enriched for the disease-linked clones.

From cysteine to phenylalanine, the CDR3 is 13 amino acids long. This entry keeps only the CDR3 DNA: 39 bases, framed from base 1. The germline ends are 12 bases apart after V is trimmed by 7 bases and J by 6 bases. The germline V gene encodes CDR1 MDHEN and CDR2 SYDVKM. This receptor was taken from a male donor with ankylosing spondylitis. The chain uses TRBV28 and TRBJ2-2, with no confidently assigned D gene. Sequenced material: synovial fluid, either unsorted or a sorted T cell fraction (not recorded which). The sequenced DNA is TGTGCCAGCATTGGTCGGGTTCCCGGGGAGCTGTTTTTT. This translates into CASIGRVPGELFF.